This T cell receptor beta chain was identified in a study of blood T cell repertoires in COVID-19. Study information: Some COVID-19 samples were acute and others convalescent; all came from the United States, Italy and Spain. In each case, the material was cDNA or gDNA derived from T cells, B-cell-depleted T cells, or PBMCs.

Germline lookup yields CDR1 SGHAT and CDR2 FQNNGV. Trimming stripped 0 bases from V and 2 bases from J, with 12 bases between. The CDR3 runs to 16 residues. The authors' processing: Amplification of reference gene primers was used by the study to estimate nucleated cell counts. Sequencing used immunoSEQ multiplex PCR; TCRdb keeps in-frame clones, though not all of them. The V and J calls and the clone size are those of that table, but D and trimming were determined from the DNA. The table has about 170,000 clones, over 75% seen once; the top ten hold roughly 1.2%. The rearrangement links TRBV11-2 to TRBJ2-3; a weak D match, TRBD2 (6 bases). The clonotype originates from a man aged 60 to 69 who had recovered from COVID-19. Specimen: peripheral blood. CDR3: CASSLEARGVTDTQYF. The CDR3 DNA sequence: TGTGCCAGCAGCTTAGAGGCGCGGGGAGTCACAGATACGCAGTATTTT.